The T cell receptor (beta chain) under discussion was sequenced for a study of PD-L1 blockade in urothelial cancer. The study, taken as a whole, reports: Survival was better when pretreatment blood TCR clonality fell below the median. Durable benefit was linked to greater 3-week expansion of tumor-associated blood clones.

With 6 bases removed from V and 3 bases from J, the gap between germline ends came to 12 bases. Germline assignment: CDR1 MNHNS and CDR2 SASEGT. This CDR3 is built from 14 residues. Time point described: peripheral blood 6 weeks after treatment start. Generated by immunoSEQ multiplex PCR, the TCRdb table keeps only in-frame clones and is missing some. Among about 50,000 clones listed, approximately 81% were seen once. Comments on this clone: Its antigen is still unknown.

The chain recombines TRBV6-1 with TRBJ1-3, with D tentatively TRBD1 (6 bases). This sample comprised PBMCs, obtained around atezolizumab (anti-PD-L1) treatment. This TCR was sampled from a man between 65 and 85 years old with urothelial cancer. CDR3 DNA sequence: TGTGCCAGCAGCCCAGGACAGTTTGGAAACACCATATATTTT. It is translated as CASSPGQFGNTIYF.